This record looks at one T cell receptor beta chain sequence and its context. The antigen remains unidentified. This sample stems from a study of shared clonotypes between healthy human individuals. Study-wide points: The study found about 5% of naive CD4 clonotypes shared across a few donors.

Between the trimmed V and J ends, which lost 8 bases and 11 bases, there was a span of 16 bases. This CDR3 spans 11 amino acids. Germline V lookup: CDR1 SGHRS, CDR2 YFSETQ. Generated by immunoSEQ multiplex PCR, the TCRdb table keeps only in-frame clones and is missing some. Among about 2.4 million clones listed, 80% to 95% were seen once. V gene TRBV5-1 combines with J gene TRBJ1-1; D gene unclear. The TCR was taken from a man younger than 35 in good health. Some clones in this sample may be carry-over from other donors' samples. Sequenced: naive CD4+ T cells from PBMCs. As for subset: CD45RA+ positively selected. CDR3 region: CASNSEAGAFF. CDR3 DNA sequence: TGCGCCAGTAATTCGGAGGCGGGGGCTTTCTTT.